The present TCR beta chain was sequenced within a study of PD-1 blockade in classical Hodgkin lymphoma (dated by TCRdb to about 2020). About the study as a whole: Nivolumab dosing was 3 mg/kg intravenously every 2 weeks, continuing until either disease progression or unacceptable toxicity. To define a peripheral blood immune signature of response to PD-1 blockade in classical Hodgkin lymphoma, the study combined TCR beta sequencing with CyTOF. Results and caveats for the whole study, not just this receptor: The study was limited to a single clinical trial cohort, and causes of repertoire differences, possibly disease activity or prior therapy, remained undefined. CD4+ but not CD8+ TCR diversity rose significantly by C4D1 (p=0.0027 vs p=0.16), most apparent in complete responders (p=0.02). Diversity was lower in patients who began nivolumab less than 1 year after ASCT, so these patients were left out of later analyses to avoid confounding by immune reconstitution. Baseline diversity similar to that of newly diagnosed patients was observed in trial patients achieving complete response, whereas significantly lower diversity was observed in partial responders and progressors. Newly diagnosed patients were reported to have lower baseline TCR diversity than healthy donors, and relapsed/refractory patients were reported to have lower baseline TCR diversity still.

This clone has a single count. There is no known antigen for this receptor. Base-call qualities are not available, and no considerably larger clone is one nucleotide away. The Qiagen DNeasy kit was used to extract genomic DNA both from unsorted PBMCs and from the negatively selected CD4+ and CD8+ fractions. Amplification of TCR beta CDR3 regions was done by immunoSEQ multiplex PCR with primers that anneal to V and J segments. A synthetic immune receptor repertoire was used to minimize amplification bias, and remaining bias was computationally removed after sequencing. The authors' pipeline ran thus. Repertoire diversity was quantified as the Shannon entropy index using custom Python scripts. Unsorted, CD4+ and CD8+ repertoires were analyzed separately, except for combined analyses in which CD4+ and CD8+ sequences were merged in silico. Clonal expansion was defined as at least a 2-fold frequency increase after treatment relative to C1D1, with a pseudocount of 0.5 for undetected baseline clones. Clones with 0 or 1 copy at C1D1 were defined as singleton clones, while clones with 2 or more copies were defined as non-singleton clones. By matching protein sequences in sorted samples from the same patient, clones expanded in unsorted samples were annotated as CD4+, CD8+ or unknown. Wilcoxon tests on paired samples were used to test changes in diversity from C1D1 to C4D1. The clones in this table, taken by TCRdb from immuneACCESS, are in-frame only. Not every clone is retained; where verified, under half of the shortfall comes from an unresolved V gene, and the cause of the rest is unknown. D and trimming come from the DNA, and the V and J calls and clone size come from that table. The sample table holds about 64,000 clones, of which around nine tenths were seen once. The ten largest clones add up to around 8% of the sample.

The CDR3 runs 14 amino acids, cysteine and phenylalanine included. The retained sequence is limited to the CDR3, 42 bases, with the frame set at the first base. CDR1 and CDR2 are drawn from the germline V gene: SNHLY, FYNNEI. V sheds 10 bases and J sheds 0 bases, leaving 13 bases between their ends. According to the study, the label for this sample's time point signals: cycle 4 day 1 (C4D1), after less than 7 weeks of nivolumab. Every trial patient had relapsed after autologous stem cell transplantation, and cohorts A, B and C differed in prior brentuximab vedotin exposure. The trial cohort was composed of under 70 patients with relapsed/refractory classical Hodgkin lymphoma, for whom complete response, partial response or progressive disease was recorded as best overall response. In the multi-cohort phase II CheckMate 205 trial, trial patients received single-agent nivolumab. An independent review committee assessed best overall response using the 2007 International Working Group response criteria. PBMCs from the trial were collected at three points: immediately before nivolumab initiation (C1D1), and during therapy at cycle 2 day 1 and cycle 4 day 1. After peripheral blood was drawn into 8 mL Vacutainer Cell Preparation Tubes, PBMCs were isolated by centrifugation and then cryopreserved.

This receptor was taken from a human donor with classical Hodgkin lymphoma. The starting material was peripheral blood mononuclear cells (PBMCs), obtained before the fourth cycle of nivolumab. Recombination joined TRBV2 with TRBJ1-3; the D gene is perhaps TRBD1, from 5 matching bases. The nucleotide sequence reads TGTGCCACCCCTGGGGACCCCTCTGGAAACACCATATATTTT. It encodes CATPGDPSGNTIYF.